Below, 28 T cell receptor beta chains from the same sample are listed, as sequenced in a study of cytomegalovirus exposure and HLA in healthy donors. The PCR made use of 60 Vbeta and 13 Jbeta primers. TCRdb keeps only in-frame clones here, not all; method: immunoSEQ multiplex PCR. Of about 140,000 clones in the sample, over 75% were seen once. Sequencing was done on a sample of PBMCs. All receptors derive from a woman aged 40 to 50 in good health and CMV-seronegative.

The rearrangement links TRBV6-5 to TRBJ2-5; D is perhaps TRBD2 (6 bases). V lost 4 bases to trimming and J lost 3 bases, with 18 bases between them. This CDR3 spans 16 amino acids. Germline-derived CDR1 and CDR2 are MNHEY and SVGAGI. CDR3 sequence: CASSSPGGGKEETQYF. The CDR3 DNA sequence: TGTGCCAGCAGTTCCCCCGGGGGTGGGAAAGAAGAGACCCAGTACTTC.

The chain uses TRBV5-1 and TRBJ2-5, with a weak D call TRBD2 (7 bases). Germline CDR1 and CDR2: SGHRS and YFSETQ. The CDR3 is 16 amino acids. V was pared by 2 bases and J by 3 bases, with 17 bases between. The CDR3 loop reads CASSFGRGAGEETQYF. The DNA of the CDR3 is TGCGCCAGCAGCTTTGGTCGGGGGGCGGGCGAAGAGACCCAGTACTTC.

About this clone itself: Germline is not matched at one junction end, which may reflect a read error. The V gene is TRBV7-9, the J gene TRBJ1-5; a possible D gene is TRBD1 (6 bases). The CDR3 runs to 14 residues. The germline V gene encodes CDR1 SEHNR and CDR2 FQNEAQ (reference sequence). In DNA, the CDR3 is TGTTCCAGCAGTTCACAGGGAGGGGATCAGCCCCAGCATTTT. It is translated as CSSSSQGGDQPQHF.

The V gene is TRBV27, the J gene TRBJ1-1; D ambiguous. The V end lost 5 bases, the J end lost 0 bases, and 13 bases lay between the germline ends. This CDR3 has 15 residues. Germline V CDR1 and CDR2: MNHEY, SMNVEV (reference sequence). Written as DNA, the CDR3 is TGTGCCAGCAGTCCCTTCGGACTCATGAACACTGAAGCTTTCTTT. This encodes CASSPFGLMNTEAFF.

This clone was counted between two and nine times. The rearrangement uses TRBV4-1 and TRBJ2-7; 10 bases fit TRBD2. V trimming: 2 bases; J trimming: 2 bases; junction bases outside the gene matches: 3. This CDR3 region has 15 residues. Germline assignment: CDR1 MGHRA and CDR2 YSYEKL. Written as DNA, the CDR3 is TGCGCCAGCAGCCAACGACTAGCGGGCACCTACGAGCAGTACTTC. This codes for CASSQRLAGTYEQYF.

The V and J genes are TRBV2 and TRBJ2-2; possibly TRBD2 for D (6 bases). Germline-derived CDR1 and CDR2 are SNHLY and FYNNEI. This CDR3 region has 15 residues. V was pared by 1 base and J by 4 bases, with 10 bases between. This CDR3 reads CASSEGGVGTGELFF. The CDR3 DNA reads TGTGCCAGCAGTGAAGGGGGGGTTGGCACCGGGGAGCTGTTTTTT.

This chain links TRBV11-2 with TRBJ2-1, with TRBD2 matching over 9 bases. Trimming at V came to 1 base and at J to 3 bases, leaving 4 bases not matched to a gene. The CDR3 covers 16 residues. The germline CDR1 and CDR2 sequences are SGHAT and FQNNGV. CDR3 loop: CASSLVGAGGYNEQFF. In nucleotides, the CDR3 is TGTGCCAGCAGCTTAGTCGGAGCGGGGGGCTACAATGAGCAGTTCTTC.

CDR3 sequence: CASSSGTGAGNTIYF. The DNA of the CDR3 is TGTGCCAGCAGTTCCGGGACAGGGGCGGGAAACACCATATATTTT. The chain couples TRBV6-5 to TRBJ1-3; 10 bases are a match to TRBD1. The CDR3 runs to 15 residues. CDR1 is MNHEY, CDR2 SVGAGI, per germline. V shed 4 bases and J 4 bases; nucleotides not matched to a gene: 4.

V usage is TRBV7-9 and J usage is TRBJ2-3; TRBD1 matches 7 bases. The CDR3 has 16 amino acids. J gave up 2 bases and V 3 bases, and 8 bases lay outside the gene matches. Germline lookup yields CDR1 SEHNR and CDR2 FQNEAQ (reference sequence). For the CDR3, the DNA is TGTGCCAGCAGCTTCGGACAGGCGACCACCACAGATACGCAGTATTTT. This codes for CASSFGQATTTDTQYF. The variable domain in full, completed from reference TRBV7-9 and TRBJ2-3, reads DTGVSQNPRHKITKRGQNVTFRCDPISEHNRLYWYRQTLGQGPEFLTYFQNEAQLEKSRLLSDRFSAERPKGSFSTLEIQRTEQGDSAMYLCASSFGQATTTDTQYFGPGTRLTVL.

The chain recombines TRBV6-1 with TRBJ1-4; 7 bases are shared with TRBD1. The V segment lost 8 bases and the J segment 4 bases; nucleotides outside the gene matches: 7. The CDR3 contains 14 residues. CDR1 MNHNS and CDR2 SASEGT come from the germline V gene. In DNA, the CDR3 is TGTGCCAGCCTAGGACAGGTACTTAATGAAAAACTGTTTTTT. Its protein product is CASLGQVLNEKLFF.

In the case of this clone: The junction departs from germline at one end; a sequencing error may be responsible. CDR3 amino acids: CSSSVGQTYEQYF. For the CDR3, the DNA is TGTTCCAGCAGCGTGGGACAGACGTACGAGCAGTACTTC. The V gene is TRBV7-9, the J gene TRBJ2-7; TRBD1 aligns across 7 bases. This CDR3 has 13 residues. Per germline, CDR1 SEHNR and CDR2 FQNEAQ (reference sequence).

This rearrangement joins TRBV6-1 to TRBJ2-5; the D gene is possibly TRBD1 (5 bases). V was shortened by 7 bases and J by 5 bases, with 11 bases between the two germline ends. In germline, CDR1 is MNHNS, CDR2 SASEGT. The CDR3 sequence is 12 residues long. The CDR3 coding sequence is TGTGCCAGCACCCAGGGTATGGAGACCCAGTACTTC. It translates to CASTQGMETQYF.

The genes are TRBV5-1 and TRBJ1-2; a possible D gene is TRBD1 (5 bases). Between the trimmed V and J ends, which lost 0 bases and 3 bases, there was a span of 12 bases. The CDR3 contains 15 residues. The germline V gene has CDR1 SGHRS and CDR2 YFSETQ. The DNA for the CDR3 is TGCGCCAGCAGCTTGGAATGGGGCGCGTACTATGGCTACACCTTC. Amino acid sequence: CASSLEWGAYYGYTF. The entire variable domain, with the rest obtained from reference TRBV5-1 and TRBJ1-2, is as follows: KAGVTQTPRYLIKTRGQQVTLSCSPISGHRSVSWYQQTPGQGLQFLFEYFSETQRNKGNFPGRFSGRQFSNSRSEMNVSTLELGDSALYLCASSLEWGAYYGYTFGSGTRLTVV.

This chain uses TRBV4-3 with TRBJ2-3, with 11 bases that match TRBD2. There are 19 residues in the CDR3. In germline, CDR1 is LGHNA, CDR2 YSLEER. The V and J ends lost 0 bases and 4 bases, in that order; junction bases with no gene match: 12. DNA of the CDR3: TGCGCCAGCAGCCAAGATGTTCATCGAGGGACTAGCGGCGCAGATACGCAGTATTTT. It specifies CASSQDVHRGTSGADTQYF.

The chain couples TRBV5-5 to TRBJ1-1, with 7 bases identical to TRBD1. CDR3 length equals 17 residues. Germline-derived CDR1 and CDR2 are SGHKS and YYEKEE (reference sequence). V gave up 5 bases and J gave up 1 base; unmatched junction bases: 14. The CDR3 coding sequence is TGTGCCAGCAGTGGGGACAGAAACGGCCCTACGAACACTGAAGCTTTCTTT. Amino acids: CASSGDRNGPTNTEAFF.

This sequence joins TRBV2 and TRBJ1-3; D unresolved. Germline CDR1 reads SNHLY; CDR2 reads FYNNEI. Trimming removed 8 bases from V and 0 bases from J, with 8 bases in between. The CDR3 extends over 13 amino acids. CDR3 in amino acids: CASGGLSGNTIYF. DNA for the CDR3: TGTGCCAGCGGCGGCCTCTCTGGAAACACCATATATTTT.

The rearrangement links TRBV11-3 to TRBJ2-7; the D gene is possibly TRBD2 (6 bases). The CDR3 spans 15 residues. Trimming cost V 5 bases and J 5 bases, with 19 bases left between them. The germline V gene has CDR1 SGHNT and CDR2 YENEEA. CDR3: CASSPMESSANEQYF. In DNA, the CDR3 is TGTGCCAGCAGCCCGATGGAGTCTAGCGCTAACGAGCAGTACTTC.

The CDR3: CASSLWPPGGQADIYEQYF. The CDR3 DNA sequence: TGCGCCAGCAGCTTATGGCCCCCGGGGGGACAGGCTGACATCTACGAGCAGTACTTC. This chain connects TRBV5-1 to TRBJ2-7; tentatively, D is TRBD1 (8 bases). Germline CDR1 reads SGHRS; CDR2 reads YFSETQ. Trimming cost V 2 bases and J 3 bases, with 27 bases left between them. The CDR3 covers 19 residues.

The chain joins TRBV28 to TRBJ2-1; 8 bases line up with TRBD2. With V trimmed by 6 bases and J by 0 bases, 7 bases remained unmatched. Germline CDR1 is MDHEN and CDR2 is SYDVKM. CDR3 size: 16 residues. The CDR3: CASRSLAGGSYNEQFF. CDR3 DNA sequence: TGTGCCAGCAGGTCCCTGGCGGGAGGCTCCTACAATGAGCAGTTCTTC.

The chain links TRBV9 to TRBJ2-1, with D perhaps TRBD2 (5 bases). Germline lookup yields CDR1 SGDLS and CDR2 YYNGEE. Trimming removed 4 bases from V and 0 bases from J, with 20 bases in between. This CDR3 has 18 amino acids. The CDR3 coding sequence is TGTGCCAGCAGCAAGACCCTCTTGCGGGCCAGCTCCTACAATGAGCAGTTCTTC. Translating it yields CASSKTLLRASSYNEQFF.

On this clone itself: Distinct nucleotide sequences in the sample also encode this CDR3. The genes are TRBV28 and TRBJ1-2; TRBD1 might be the D (5 bases). V was trimmed by 2 bases and J by 4 bases, leaving 5 bases between them. Germline V gene lookup returns CDR1 MDHEN and CDR2 SYDVKM. The CDR3 covers 12 residues. Here the CDR3 reads CASSLDSYGYTF. The CDR3 DNA reads as TGTGCCAGCAGTTTAGACAGCTATGGCTACACCTTC.

This chain connects TRBV10-3 to TRBJ1-2; TRBD1 agrees at 8 bases. Losses at the gene ends were 5 bases for V and 1 base for J; bases not matched to a gene: 3. The CDR3 runs 14 residues. The germline gives CDR1 ENHRY, CDR2 SYGVKD. Here the CDR3 reads CAISLTGGNYGYTF. The CDR3 nucleotides read TGTGCCATCAGTTTAACAGGGGGTAACTATGGCTACACCTTC.

The chain links TRBV7-9 to TRBJ1-4, with 11 nucleotides matching TRBD1. The CDR3 is made up of 14 amino acids. Germline V gene sequence: CDR1 SEHNR, CDR2 FQNEAQ (reference sequence). The V gene end was trimmed by 5 bases and the J gene end by 10 bases; junction bases not matched to a gene: 6. In DNA, the CDR3 is TGTGCCAGCAGCCTGGGACAGGGGGGAAGAAAACTGTTTTTT. Encoded protein: CASSLGQGGRKLFF.

The chain recombines TRBV28 with TRBJ1-1; D is uncertain. The germline gives CDR1 MDHEN, CDR2 SYDVKM. Trimming took 6 bases from V and 2 from J, leaving 4 bases between them. The CDR3 sequence is 11 residues long. The CDR3: CASRHNTEAFF. The CDR3 bases are TGTGCCAGCAGACATAACACTGAAGCTTTCTTT.

The chain carries TRBV2 and TRBJ2-1; D not resolved. V was shortened by 3 bases and J by 10 bases, with 7 bases between the two germline ends. CDR1 SNHLY and CDR2 FYNNEI come from the germline V gene. The CDR3 contains 11 residues. The CDR3: CASSEFQEQFF. CDR3 sequence (DNA): TGTGCCAGCAGTGAGTTTCAGGAGCAGTTCTTC.

The gene calls are TRBV6-1 and TRBJ2-3; no clear D gene. Germline V gives CDR1 MNHNS, CDR2 SASEGT. The CDR3 length is 14 residues. With 2 bases removed from V and 0 bases from J, the gap between germline ends came to 6 bases. CDR3 nucleotides: TGTGCCAGCAGTGAACTAGGCAGCACAGATACGCAGTATTTT. This encodes CASSELGSTDTQYF.

V gene TRBV9 combines with J gene TRBJ2-5; 7 bases fit TRBD2. Unmatched junction bases numbered 9, after V lost 0 bases and J lost 4 bases. This CDR3 region has 16 residues. Germline CDR1 SGDLS, CDR2 YYNGEE. Here the CDR3 reads CASSVAGGSNPETQYF. The CDR3 coding sequence is TGTGCCAGCAGCGTAGCTGGCGGGAGTAATCCAGAGACCCAGTACTTC.

The chain has TRBV5-1 and TRBJ1-6, with 7 bases identical to TRBD1. The CDR3 consists of 14 residues. V lost 3 bases and J lost 8; bases outside the gene matches: 5. CDR1 and CDR2 from the germline V gene are SGHRS and YFSETQ. The CDR3 loop reads CASSYTGEDSPLHF. DNA for the CDR3: TGCGCCAGCAGCTACACAGGGGAGGATTCACCCCTCCACTTT.